These 32 T cell receptor beta chains were sequenced from one sample in a study of somatic mutations in cytotoxic T cells in rheumatoid arthritis. Using immunoSEQ multiplex PCR, the repertoire was profiled, and TCRdb retains in-frame clones only, with some absent. The sample lists 9,400 or so clones; over 70% were seen once. Sequencing was done on a sample of CD8+ T cells sorted from blood. These receptors were collected from a woman aged 45-60 years in good health.

A note on this clone: Other nucleotide sequences from this sample produce the same CDR3. The chain carries TRBV11-2 and TRBJ2-7, with TRBD1 as a possible D gene (5 bases). The CDR3 runs 15 residues. With 0 bases removed from V and 3 bases from J, the gap between germline ends came to 12 bases. Germline loops: CDR1 SGHAT, CDR2 FQNNGV. Written as DNA, the CDR3 is TGTGCCAGCAGCTTAGAATCCGACAGATTCTACGAGCAGTACTTC. It translates to CASSLESDRFYEQYF.

This clone was recorded only once. The chain recombines TRBV27 with TRBJ1-4, with 7 bases fitting TRBD1. This CDR3 comprises 14 residues. J gave up 7 bases and V 3 bases, and 5 bases lay outside the gene matches. Germline V lookup: CDR1 MNHEY, CDR2 SMNVEV (reference sequence). CDR3 amino acids: CASSFRQGSEKLFF. The CDR3 DNA reads TGTGCCAGCAGTTTTCGACAGGGTTCTGAAAAACTGTTTTTT.

The gene calls are TRBV6-6 and TRBJ1-2; unclear D gene. The V end lost 4 bases, the J end lost 6 bases, and 12 bases lay between the germline ends. The CDR3 sequence is 13 residues long. Germline loops: CDR1 MNHNY, CDR2 SVGAGI (reference sequence). This chain's CDR3 is CASSSVAPNGYTF. DNA for the CDR3: TGTGCCAGCAGTTCAGTGGCCCCGAATGGCTACACCTTC.

The chain is built from TRBV5-4 and TRBJ2-1; 8 bases fit TRBD2. J was trimmed by 4 bases and V by 2 bases; bases with no gene match: 2. From germline, CDR1 is SGHNT and CDR2 YYREEE (reference sequence). This CDR3 is built from 14 residues. The CDR3 DNA follows: TGTGCCAGCAGCTTAGCGGGGGAATACAATGAGCAGTTCTTC. This gives the protein CASSLAGEYNEQFF.

The chain combines TRBV4-3 with TRBJ2-7; possibly TRBD2 for D (5 bases). The CDR3 runs to 13 residues. The V end was cut by 5 bases, the J end by 4 bases, with 12 bases between. CDR1 and CDR2 (germline): LGHNA, YSLEER. CDR3 sequence: CASSSDRRYEQYF. The CDR3 DNA reads as TGCGCCAGCAGCTCCGACCGGAGGTACGAGCAGTACTTC.

The V gene is TRBV14, the J gene TRBJ2-5; TRBD2 agrees at 13 bases. The CDR3 spans 17 residues. From germline, CDR1 is SGHDN and CDR2 FVKESK. J lost 5 bases, V lost 9 bases, and 15 bases had no gene match. The CDR3 spells CARWRRLAGGSAETQYF. The CDR3 DNA reads as TGTGCCAGATGGAGGAGACTAGCGGGGGGATCAGCGGAGACCCAGTACTTC.

The chain recombines TRBV29-1 with TRBJ2-3; 9 positions agree with TRBD1. Germline V lookup: CDR1 SQVTM, CDR2 ANQGSEA. The CDR3 contains 16 residues. The trim removed 7 bases at V and 2 bases at J, leaving 13 bases unmatched. CDR3 nucleotides: TGCAGCGGGTATCTGGACGGGACAGGGTTCACAGATACGCAGTATTTT. As protein: CSGYLDGTGFTDTQYF.

This chain connects TRBV18 to TRBJ2-1, with no clear D. CDR3 length: 14 residues. V dropped 3 bases and J dropped 6 bases, with 12 bases sitting between them. CDR1 and CDR2 from the germline V gene are KGHSH and LQKENI. As DNA, the CDR3 is TGTGCCAGCTCACCTACTTATCTCACCAATGAGCAGTTCTTC. Translated: CASSPTYLTNEQFF.

This clone has more than one count but fewer than ten. The chain joins TRBV6-1 to TRBJ1-1; tentative D call: TRBD1 (6 bases). The V and J ends lost 4 bases and 8 bases respectively, with 17 bases between them. The CDR3 extends over 14 amino acids. Germline-derived CDR1 and CDR2 are MNHNS and SASEGT. CDR3 loop: CASSAFPDSIEAFF. CDR3 DNA sequence: TGTGCCAGCAGTGCGTTCCCGGACAGTATAGAAGCTTTCTTT.

This sequence joins TRBV28 and TRBJ1-5, with TRBD1 matching over 7 bases. CDR1 and CDR2 from the germline V gene are MDHEN and SYDVKM. The CDR3 spans 18 residues. J lost 5 bases, V lost 6 bases, and 19 bases had no gene match. DNA for the CDR3: TGTGCCAGCAGCCCCGCCCGCCTTGACAGGGTGAGGGATCAGCCCCAGCATTTT. Residues: CASSPARLDRVRDQPQHF.

The chain has TRBV4-3 and TRBJ2-2, with 8 bases that match TRBD1. The CDR3 consists of 16 residues. Germline V CDR1 and CDR2: LGHNA, YSLEER. The J segment lost 6 bases and the V segment lost 2 bases, leaving 8 bases of the junction unmatched. CDR3 amino acids: CASSQPGQEISGELFF. For the CDR3, the DNA is TGCGCCAGCAGCCAACCGGGACAGGAGATATCCGGGGAGCTGTTTTTT.

The chain couples TRBV4-1 to TRBJ1-5, with unresolved D. Germline-derived CDR1 and CDR2 are MGHRA and YSYEKL. The V and J ends lost 1 base and 4 bases respectively, with 11 bases between them. The CDR3 runs to 15 residues. CDR3 sequence reads: CASSQALPGNQPQHF. In DNA form, the CDR3 reads TGCGCCAGCAGCCAAGCGCTCCCGGGGAATCAGCCCCAGCATTTT.

V gene TRBV6-1 combines with J gene TRBJ2-7, with 7 bases fitting TRBD2. Germline CDR1 and CDR2: MNHNS and SASEGT. CDR3 length: 13 residues. V shed 8 bases and J 3 bases; nucleotides not matched to a gene: 7. CDR3 residues: CASGGVNFYEQYF. CDR3 DNA: TGTGCCAGCGGGGGGGTTAACTTCTACGAGCAGTACTTC.

This rearrangement joins TRBV4-1 to TRBJ2-1, with 7 bases aligning to TRBD2. The CDR3 length is 15 residues. V lost 0 bases and J lost 7; bases outside the gene matches: 6. From germline, CDR1 is MGHRA and CDR2 YSYEKL. The CDR3 coding sequence is TGCGCCAGCAGCCAAGAACCCAGGGAGGGGAATGAGCAGTTCTTC. This gives the protein CASSQEPREGNEQFF.

This clone was found once. The chain employs TRBV15 and TRBJ2-7; the match to TRBD1 covers 10 bases. CDR1 is LNHNV and CDR2 is YYDKDF in the germline V gene (reference sequence). CDR3 length equals 15 residues. V lost 5 bases and J lost 5; bases outside the gene matches: 9. CDR3 nucleotide sequence: TGTGCCACCAGCCCCGGGACAGGGGATTCCAACGAGCAGTACTTC. Amino acid sequence: CATSPGTGDSNEQYF. Filled out from reference TRBV15 and TRBJ2-7, the complete variable domain reads DAMVIQNPRYQVTQFGKPVTLSCSQTLNHNVMYWYQQKSSQAPKLLFHYYDKDFNNEADTPDNFQSRRPNTSFCFLDIRSPGLGDTAMYLCATSPGTGDSNEQYFGPGTRLTVT.

This clone was seen a few times. This chain uses TRBV6-6 with TRBJ1-1, with TRBD1 identical over 9 bases. J lost 6 bases, V lost 4 bases, and 3 bases had no gene match. The CDR3 has 13 residues. Germline V gene lookup returns CDR1 MNHNY and CDR2 SVGAGI (reference sequence). Written as DNA, the CDR3 is TGTGCCAGCAGTTGGGACAGGGACGCTGAAGCTTTCTTT. It specifies CASSWDRDAEAFF.

This rearrangement joins TRBV2 to TRBJ1-1; the match to TRBD1 covers 7 bases. This CDR3 has 15 amino acids. V shed 1 base, J shed 8 bases, and the junction held 10 bases outside the gene matches. Germline V gene sequence: CDR1 SNHLY, CDR2 FYNNEI. The CDR3 region is CASSEESSGTAEAFF. The CDR3 DNA reads TGTGCCAGCAGTGAAGAATCCTCGGGGACAGCCGAAGCTTTCTTT.

The V gene is TRBV14, the J gene TRBJ1-2, with D maybe TRBD1 (6 bases). CDR3 length equals 13 residues. CDR1 SGHDN and CDR2 FVKESK come from the germline V gene. Trimming removed 2 bases from V and 6 bases from J, with 10 bases in between. As DNA, the CDR3 is TGTGCCAGCAGCCAATCAGGGGTCCATGGCTACACCTTC. Its protein product is CASSQSGVHGYTF.

The rearrangement joins TRBV4-1 to TRBJ1-5, with D possibly TRBD1 on 5 matching bases. Trimming took 1 base from V and 6 from J, leaving 13 bases between them. CDR1 is MGHRA and CDR2 is YSYEKL in the germline V gene. The length of the CDR3 is 15 residues. As DNA, the CDR3 is TGCGCCAGCAGCCAAGTCGGGGGGGTCTCTCAGCCCCAGCATTTT. Its protein product is CASSQVGGVSQPQHF.

The V and J genes are TRBV9 and TRBJ1-2; D not resolved. V shed 0 bases and J shed 2 bases, with 8 bases lying between them. The CDR3 has 14 residues. Germline V gene sequence: CDR1 SGDLS, CDR2 YYNGEE. CDR3 DNA sequence: TGTGCCAGCAGCGTAGGGACTTTCAACTATGGCTACACCTTC. Its translation: CASSVGTFNYGYTF.

The genes are TRBV2 and TRBJ1-4; possibly TRBD1 for D (6 bases). Trimming took off 4 bases at V and 2 bases at J, with 20 bases between the two ends. Germline CDR1 is SNHLY and CDR2 is FYNNEI. This CDR3 region has 18 residues. CDR3 in DNA: TGTGCCAGCAGTGTTGTGTGGCACAGGGAAGACACTAATGAAAAACTGTTTTTT. Residues: CASSVVWHREDTNEKLFF.

By share, this clone ranks as medium-sized. This chain joins TRBV15 and TRBJ2-1, with TRBD2 matching 11 bases. V trimming: 0 bases; J trimming: 6 bases; junction bases outside the gene matches: 1. The germline CDR1 and CDR2 sequences are LNHNV and YYDKDF (reference sequence). The CDR3 has 15 amino acids. The CDR3 sequence: CATSREGTSGNEQFF. CDR3 nucleotides: TGTGCCACCAGCAGAGAAGGGACTAGCGGCAATGAGCAGTTCTTC.

This chain uses TRBV7-6 with TRBJ1-1; D not certain. Germline loops: CDR1 SGHVS, CDR2 FNYEAQ. The CDR3 is 13 residues long. V was trimmed by 2 bases and J by 4 bases, leaving 8 bases between them. CDR3 nucleotides: TGTGCCAGCAGCTTAAGCATAGTCACTGAAGCTTTCTTT. This codes for CASSLSIVTEAFF.

J is TRBJ2-7 and V is TRBV5-8, with unresolved D. There are 13 residues in the CDR3. Deletions cut 4 bases from V and 5 bases from J, with 13 bases between. The germline gives CDR1 SGHTS, CDR2 YDEGEE. CDR3 protein: CASSPIDINEQYF. In DNA form, the CDR3 reads TGTGCCAGCAGCCCGATCGACATAAACGAGCAGTACTTC.

V usage is TRBV7-9 and J usage is TRBJ2-3; a possible D gene is TRBD1 (6 bases). The germline V gene has CDR1 SEHNR and CDR2 FQNEAQ (reference sequence). The length of the CDR3 is 15 residues. V lost 3 bases to trimming and J lost 3 bases, with 13 bases between them. CDR3 nucleotides: TGTGCCAGCAGCTTCGACAGGTCTAATACAGATACGCAGTATTTT. Protein product: CASSFDRSNTDTQYF.

The gene calls are TRBV5-6 and TRBJ2-1; 8 bases agree with TRBD2. Looked up from germline, CDR1 is SGHDT and CDR2 is YYEEEE. The CDR3 has 16 amino acids. Germline trimming cut 5 bases from V and 5 bases from J; bases unmatched to any gene: 12. The CDR3 loop is CASRYNWRLANNEQFF. The CDR3 nucleotides read TGTGCCAGCAGGTACAATTGGAGACTAGCGAACAATGAGCAGTTCTTC.

This chain connects TRBV5-1 to TRBJ2-7; no definite D call. CDR1 is SGHRS and CDR2 is YFSETQ in the germline V gene. The CDR3 is made up of 14 amino acids. Trimming removed 4 bases at V and 1 base at J, with 12 bases between. The CDR3: CASSPTQASYEQYF. In DNA form, the CDR3 reads TGCGCCAGCAGCCCAACTCAAGCGTCCTACGAGCAGTACTTC.

The gene calls are TRBV28 and TRBJ2-1, with a weak D call TRBD1 (6 bases). The germline V gene encodes CDR1 MDHEN and CDR2 SYDVKM. The V and J ends lost 2 bases and 1 base respectively, with 15 bases between them. This CDR3 comprises 17 residues. The CDR3 sequence: CASSLAYRDTSYNEQFF. CDR3 DNA sequence: TGTGCCAGCAGTTTAGCGTACCGGGACACTTCCTACAATGAGCAGTTCTTC.

This chain uses TRBV19 with TRBJ2-6; a weak D match, TRBD1 (5 bases). Looked up from germline, CDR1 is LNHDA and CDR2 is SQIVND (reference sequence). Trimming removed 7 bases from V and 0 bases from J, with 10 bases in between. The CDR3 is 15 residues long. Here the CDR3 DNA reads TGTGCCAGTAAACAGGATCCCTCTGGGGCCAACGTCCTGACTTTC. Protein product: CASKQDPSGANVLTF.

The genes are TRBV7-9 and TRBJ1-1, with 11 bases lining up with TRBD1. Germline V gene data show CDR1 as SEHNR and CDR2 as FQNEAQ (reference sequence). Trimming at V came to 4 bases and at J to 8 bases, leaving 6 bases not matched to a gene. This CDR3 has 14 residues. In DNA form, the CDR3 reads TGTGCCAGCAGCTGGACAGGGGGCGCCCCGGAAGCTTTCTTT. Residues: CASSWTGGAPEAFF.

This chain uses TRBV9 with TRBJ2-7; 12 bases map to TRBD1. The V segment lost 4 bases and the J segment 4 bases; nucleotides outside the gene matches: 9. Germline assignment: CDR1 SGDLS and CDR2 YYNGEE. The length of the CDR3 is 16 residues. CDR3 sequence reads: CASSLSAGQGAYEQYF. The CDR3 bases are TGTGCCAGCAGCCTCAGCGCGGGACAGGGGGCTTACGAGCAGTACTTC.

A single count supports this clone. The rearrangement links TRBV5-1 to TRBJ2-7; 9 bases match TRBD1. J lost 5 bases, V lost 0 bases, and 9 bases had no gene match. The CDR3 totals 16 residues. The germline V gene encodes CDR1 SGHRS and CDR2 YFSETQ. For the CDR3, the DNA is TGCGCCAGCAGCTTGGCCCCCGGGACAGGGATCCACGAGCAGTACTTC. Translation gives CASSLAPGTGIHEQYF.